Below, one TCR beta chain is given with its context. Here immunoSEQ multiplex PCR was the method, and the copy in TCRdb shows in-frame clones only, minus some. In the table there are under 150,000 clones, about 87% of which are singletons. The entry originates in a study of T cell responses to AZD1222 COVID-19 vaccine. Per the germline V gene, CDR1 is SGHDT and CDR2 is YYEEEE. This CDR3 spans 15 amino acids. V was clipped by 4 bases and J by 4 bases, with 12 bases between them. The rearrangement links TRBV5-6 to TRBJ2-6; D not certain. The receptor was isolated from an adult in good health. This material consisted of peripheral blood, taken on day 0 of AZD1222 vaccination. For the CDR3, the DNA is TGTGCCAGCAGCCCCGGGCCCACGGGGGCCAACGTCCTGACTTTC. Residues: CASSPGPTGANVLTF.